This T cell receptor (beta chain) stems from a study of metastatic and nonmetastatic thyroid tumors. For the study at large: Repertoire comparisons spanned blood and tumor or nodule tissue from malignant and benign thyroid patients. Study outcomes and limitations: Significantly higher TCR beta diversity was reportedly seen in malignant thyroid tumors than benign nodules, in blood and tumor.

TCRdb re-analyzed the PCR reads through MiXCR. The table includes 21,000 or so clones, around 21% detected once. The junction had 6 bases not matched to a gene; V was cut back by 3 bases and J by 9 bases. Germline CDR1 is KGHSH and CDR2 is LQKENI. CDR3 size: 14 residues. This clone was observed many times. The antigen is undetermined. Every patient was untreated before thyroid surgery. The J gene is TRBJ2-1, the V gene TRBV18; 9 positions agree with TRBD2. The clonotype was recovered from a female donor with papillary thyroid cancer or a benign thyroid nodule (not recorded which). Some clones in this sample may be carry-over from other donors' samples. The sequenced sample was blood. This chain's CDR3 is CASSPLAGNAEQFF. DNA of the CDR3: TGTGCCAGCTCACCGCTAGCGGGAAACGCTGAGCAGTTCTTC.